This section outlines one T cell receptor beta chain sequence together with its context. The entry originates in a study of patients and donors after allogeneic stem cell transplantation. Germline V gene sequence: CDR1 MDHEN, CDR2 SYDVKM. This CDR3 has 12 amino acids. The ends were cut back, 8 bases at V and 0 bases at J, with 5 bases in the middle. From the RT-PCR reads, TCRdb called clonotypes with MiXCR, one entry per CDR3 protein. The top ten hold 5.7% of the sample, which has around 2,000 distinct CDR3 sequences, about 1.5% seen once. The sequence derives from a human donor who was either an allogeneic HSCT recipient or a stem cell or donor lymphocyte infusion donor (not recorded which). It is not recorded whose cells these are; they may come from a transplant donor. The specimen sequenced was blood, either unsorted or a sorted T cell fraction (not recorded which). The gene calls are TRBV28 and TRBJ1-3; no clear D. The CDR3 region is CASGYSGNTIYF. The DNA of the CDR3 is TGTGCCAGCGGCTACTCTGGAAACACCATATATTTT. The full variable domain, its missing parts supplied by reference TRBV28 and TRBJ1-3, is DVKVTQSSRYLVKRTGEKVFLECVQDMDHENMFWYRQDPGLGLRLIYFSYDVKMKEKGDIPEGYSVSREKKERFSLILESASTNQTSMYLCASGYSGNTIYFGEGSWLTVV.